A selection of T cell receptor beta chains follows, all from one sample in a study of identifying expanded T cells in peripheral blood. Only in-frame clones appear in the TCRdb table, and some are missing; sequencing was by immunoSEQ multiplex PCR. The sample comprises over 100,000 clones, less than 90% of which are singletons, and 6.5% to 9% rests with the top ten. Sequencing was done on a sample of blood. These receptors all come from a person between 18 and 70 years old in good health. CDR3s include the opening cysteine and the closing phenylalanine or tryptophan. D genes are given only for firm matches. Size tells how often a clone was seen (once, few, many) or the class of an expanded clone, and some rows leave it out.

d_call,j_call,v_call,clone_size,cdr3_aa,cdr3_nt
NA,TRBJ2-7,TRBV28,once,CASSWGRGIYEQYF,TGTGCCAGCAGTTGGGGGAGGGGGATCTACGAGCAGTACTTC
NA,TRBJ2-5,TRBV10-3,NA,CAISESEGEETQYF,TGTGCCATCAGTGAGTCAGAGGGGGAAGAGACCCAGTACTTC
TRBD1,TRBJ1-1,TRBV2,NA,CASHGQGYEAFF,TGTGCCAGCCACGGACAGGGCTATGAAGCTTTCTTT
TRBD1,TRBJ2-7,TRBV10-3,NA,CAISAGTGIYEQYF,TGTGCCATCAGCGCCGGGACAGGGATCTACGAGCAGTACTTC
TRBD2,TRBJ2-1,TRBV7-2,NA,CASSPWTSGRGEQFF,TGTGCCAGCAGCCCCTGGACTAGCGGGAGGGGTGAGCAGTTCTTC
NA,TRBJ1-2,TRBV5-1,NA,CASSLGGFGYGYTF,TGCGCCAGCAGCTTGGGGGGATTTGGCTATGGCTACACCTTC
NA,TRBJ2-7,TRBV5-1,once,CASSFGTGEYEQYF,TGCGCCAGCAGCTTCGGTACAGGAGAGTACGAGCAGTACTTC
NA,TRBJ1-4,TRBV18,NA,CASSDEVGEKLFF,TGTGCCAGCTCAGACGAAGTAGGAGAAAAACTGTTTTTT
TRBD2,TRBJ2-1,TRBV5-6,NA,CASSFGTSGVNEQFF,TGTGCCAGCAGCTTCGGGACTAGCGGGGTTAATGAGCAGTTCTTC
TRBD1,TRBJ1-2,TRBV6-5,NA,CASSSRGANYGYTF,TGTGCCAGCAGTAGCAGGGGGGCGAACTATGGCTACACCTTC
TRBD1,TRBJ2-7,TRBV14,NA,CASSQAGTGKAYEQYF,TGTGCCAGCAGCCAAGCCGGGACAGGGAAAGCCTACGAGCAGTACTTC
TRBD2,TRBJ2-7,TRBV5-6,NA,CASSPGLAVYEQYF,TGTGCCAGCAGCCCGGGACTAGCGGTCTACGAGCAGTACTTC
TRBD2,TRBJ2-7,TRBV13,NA,CASSFWVSGPYEQYF,TGTGCCAGCAGCTTTTGGGTTAGCGGGCCCTACGAGCAGTACTTC
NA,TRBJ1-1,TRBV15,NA,CATSRDMPGNTEAFF,TGTGCCACCAGCAGAGATATGCCAGGGAACACTGAAGCTTTCTTT
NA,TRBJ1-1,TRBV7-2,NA,CASSLFDGNTEAFF,TGTGCCAGCAGCTTATTTGACGGGAACACTGAAGCTTTCTTT
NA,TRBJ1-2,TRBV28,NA,CASSIGTHGGNYGYTF,TGTGCCAGCAGTATAGGGACACACGGAGGTAACTATGGCTACACCTTC
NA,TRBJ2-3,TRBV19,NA,CASRREGGIGTDTQYF,TGTGCCAGTAGACGGGAAGGGGGGATCGGCACAGATACGCAGTATTTT
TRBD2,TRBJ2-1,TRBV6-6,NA,CASSSGGSGTNEQFF,TGTGCCAGCAGCTCCGGGGGGAGCGGGACCAATGAGCAGTTCTTC
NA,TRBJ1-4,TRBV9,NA,CASGLFETNEKLFF,TGTGCCAGCGGGTTATTTGAGACTAATGAAAAACTGTTTTTT
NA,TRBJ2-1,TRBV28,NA,CASRRAQNYNEQFF,TGTGCCAGCCGGAGGGCACAGAACTACAATGAGCAGTTCTTC
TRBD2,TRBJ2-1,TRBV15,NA,CATSTGDTRTSEPYNEQFF,TGTGCCACCAGCACAGGGGATACGCGGACTAGCGAACCCTACAATGAGCAGTTCTTC
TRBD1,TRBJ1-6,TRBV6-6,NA,CASNRDRYNSPLHF,TGTGCCAGCAACCGGGACAGGTATAATTCACCCCTCCACTTT
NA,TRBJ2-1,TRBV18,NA,CASSPLGATSQEEQFF,TGTGCCAGCTCACCCCTAGGGGCCACCTCTCAAGAAGAGCAGTTCTTC
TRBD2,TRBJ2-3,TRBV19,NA,CASNHLAGGDTQYF,TGTGCCAGTAACCACCTGGCGGGAGGAGATACGCAGTATTTT
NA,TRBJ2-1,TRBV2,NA,CASSDRGYNEQFF,TGTGCCAGCAGTGATAGGGGATACAATGAGCAGTTCTTC
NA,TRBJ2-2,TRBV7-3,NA,CASSLRLVVSGELFF,TGTGCCAGCAGCTTAAGGCTAGTCGTATCCGGGGAGCTGTTTTTT
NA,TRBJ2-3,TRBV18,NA,CASSPLSTDTQYF,TGTGCCAGCTCACCACTTAGCACAGATACGCAGTATTTT
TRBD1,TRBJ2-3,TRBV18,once,CASSPQGADTQYF,TGTGCCAGCTCACCCCAGGGGGCAGATACGCAGTATTTT
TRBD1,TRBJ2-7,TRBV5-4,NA,CASSHDRVGSYEQYF,TGTGCCAGCTCCCATGACAGGGTCGGTTCCTACGAGCAGTACTTC
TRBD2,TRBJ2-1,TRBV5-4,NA,CASSSRTSGSGGEQFF,TGTGCCAGCAGCTCCCGGACTAGCGGGAGTGGGGGTGAGCAGTTCTTC
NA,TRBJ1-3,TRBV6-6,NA,CASSFTSSGNTIYF,TGTGCCAGCAGTTTCACATCCTCTGGAAACACCATATATTTT
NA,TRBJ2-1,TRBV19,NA,CASGRALEGEQFF,TGTGCCAGTGGCCGGGCCCTTGAGGGGGAGCAGTTCTTC
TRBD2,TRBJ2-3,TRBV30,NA,CAWSARLAGRTDTQYF,TGTGCCTGGAGTGCGCGACTAGCGGGGCGCACAGATACGCAGTATTTT
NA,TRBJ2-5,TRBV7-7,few,CASSFGLSFETQYF,TGTGCCAGCAGCTTTGGACTGTCGTTTGAGACCCAGTACTTC
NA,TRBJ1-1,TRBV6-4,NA,CASSPFVGNTEAFF,TGTGCCAGCAGTCCCTTCGTGGGGAACACTGAAGCTTTCTTT
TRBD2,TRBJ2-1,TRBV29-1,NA,CSVTGWGSGWDEQFF,TGCAGCGTTACGGGATGGGGTAGCGGGTGGGATGAGCAGTTCTTC
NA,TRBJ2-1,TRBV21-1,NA,CASSKHLKKERGTGAYNEQFF,TGTGCCAGCAGCAAACACCTCAAAAAGGAGAGGGGGACGGGAGCCTACAATGAGCAGTTCTTC
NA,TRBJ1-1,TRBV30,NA,CASDRALEAFF,TGTGCCTCCGACCGGGCCCTTGAAGCTTTCTTT
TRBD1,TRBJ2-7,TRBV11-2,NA,CASSLASQGELSYEQYF,TGTGCCAGCAGCTTAGCATCACAGGGGGAGCTGTCCTACGAGCAGTACTTC
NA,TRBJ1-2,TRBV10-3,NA,CAISESAALTF,TGTGCCATCAGTGAGTCGGCCGCCCTCACCTTC